Detailed here is one TCR beta chain. What it recognizes is unknown. The investigators amplified TCR beta CDR3 regions from RNA transcripts. First-round RT-PCR of the TCR CDR3 relied on the HTBI primer set. TCRdb used MiXCR to reprocess the multiplex PCR reads, holding one entry per CDR3 protein. Among under 250,000 distinct CDR3 sequences listed, approximately 23% were seen once. With 4 bases clipped from V and 5 bases from J, the junction kept 5 bases outside the gene matches. Per the germline V gene, CDR1 is MDHEN and CDR2 is SYDVKM. The CDR3 consists of 14 residues. The data derive from a study of T cells in Graves' hyperthyroidism and ophthalmopathy. Regarding the study as a whole: Ophthalmopathy could be told apart from stable hyperthyroidism with a 13 V-J model.

Each 10 ml fresh peripheral blood draw supplied the PBMCs. The chain uses TRBV28 and TRBJ2-5, with TRBD2 identical over 9 bases. The TCR originated in a woman between 35 and 50 years old with Graves' ophthalmopathy. Source material: blood. CDR3 loop: CASSWREGLETQYF. The CDR3 DNA is TGTGCCAGCAGTTGGCGGGAGGGCCTGGAGACCCAGTACTTC.